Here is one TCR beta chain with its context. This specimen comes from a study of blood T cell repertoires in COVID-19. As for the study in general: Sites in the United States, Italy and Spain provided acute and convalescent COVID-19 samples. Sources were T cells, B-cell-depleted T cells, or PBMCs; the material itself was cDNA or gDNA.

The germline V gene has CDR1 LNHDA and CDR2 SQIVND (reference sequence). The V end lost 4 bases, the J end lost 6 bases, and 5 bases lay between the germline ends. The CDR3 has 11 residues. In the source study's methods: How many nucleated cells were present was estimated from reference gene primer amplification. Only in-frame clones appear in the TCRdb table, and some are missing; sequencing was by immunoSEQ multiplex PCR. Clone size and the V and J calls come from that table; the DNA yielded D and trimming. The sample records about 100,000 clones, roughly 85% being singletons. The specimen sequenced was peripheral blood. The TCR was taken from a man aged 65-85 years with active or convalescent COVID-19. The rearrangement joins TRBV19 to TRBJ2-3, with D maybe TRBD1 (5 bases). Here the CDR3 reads CASSKGDTQYF. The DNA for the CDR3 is TGTGCCAGTAGTAAGGGGGATACGCAGTATTTT.